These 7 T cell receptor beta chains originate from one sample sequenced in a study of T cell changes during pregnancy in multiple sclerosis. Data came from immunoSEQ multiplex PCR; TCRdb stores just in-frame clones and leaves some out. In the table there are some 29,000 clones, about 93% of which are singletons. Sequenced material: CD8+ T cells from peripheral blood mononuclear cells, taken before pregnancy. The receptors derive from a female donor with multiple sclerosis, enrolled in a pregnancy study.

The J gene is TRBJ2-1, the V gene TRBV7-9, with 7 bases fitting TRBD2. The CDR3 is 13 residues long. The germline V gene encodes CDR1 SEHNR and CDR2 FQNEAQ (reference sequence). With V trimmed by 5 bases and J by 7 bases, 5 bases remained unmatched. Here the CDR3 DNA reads TGTGCCAGCAGCCCGGTCGGGGGGAATGAGCAGTTCTTC. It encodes CASSPVGGNEQFF.

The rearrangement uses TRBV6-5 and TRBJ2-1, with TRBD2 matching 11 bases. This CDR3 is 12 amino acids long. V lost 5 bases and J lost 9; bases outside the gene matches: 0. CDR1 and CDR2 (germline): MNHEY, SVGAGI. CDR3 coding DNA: TGTGCCAGCAGTGGACTAGCGGGTGAGCAGTTCTTC. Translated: CASSGLAGEQFF.

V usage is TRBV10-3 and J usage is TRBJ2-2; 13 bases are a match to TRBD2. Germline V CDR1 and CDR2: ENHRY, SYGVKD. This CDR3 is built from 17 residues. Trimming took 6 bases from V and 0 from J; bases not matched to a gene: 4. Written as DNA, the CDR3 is TGTGCCATCAGAGGACTAGCGGGAGAGTCGAACACCGGGGAGCTGTTTTTT. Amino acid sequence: CAIRGLAGESNTGELFF.

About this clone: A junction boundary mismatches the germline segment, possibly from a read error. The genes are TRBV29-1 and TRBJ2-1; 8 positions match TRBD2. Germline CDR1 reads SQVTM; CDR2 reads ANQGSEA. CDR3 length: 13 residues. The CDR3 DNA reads TGCAGCGCTGAAGCGGGAGAGTTGAATGAGCAGTTCTTC. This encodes CSAEAGELNEQFF.

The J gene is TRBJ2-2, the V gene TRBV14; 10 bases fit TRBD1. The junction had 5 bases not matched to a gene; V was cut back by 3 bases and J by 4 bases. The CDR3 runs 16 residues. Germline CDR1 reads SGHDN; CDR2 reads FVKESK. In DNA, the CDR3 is TGTGCCAGCAGCCATGGGGACAGGGGACTCACCGGGGAGCTGTTTTTT. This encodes CASSHGDRGLTGELFF.

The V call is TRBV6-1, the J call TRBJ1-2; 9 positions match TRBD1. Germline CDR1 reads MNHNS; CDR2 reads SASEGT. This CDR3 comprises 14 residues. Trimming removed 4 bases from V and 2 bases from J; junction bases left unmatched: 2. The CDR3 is CASSGGQGNYGYTF. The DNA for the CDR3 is TGTGCCAGCAGTGGTGGACAGGGGAACTATGGCTACACCTTC.

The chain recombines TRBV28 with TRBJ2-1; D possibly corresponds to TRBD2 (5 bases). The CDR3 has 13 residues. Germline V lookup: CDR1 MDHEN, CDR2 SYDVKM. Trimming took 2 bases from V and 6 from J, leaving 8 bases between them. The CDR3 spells CASSLRLANEQFF. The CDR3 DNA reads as TGTGCCAGCAGTTTAAGGCTAGCCAATGAGCAGTTCTTC.